One sample yielded the 20 T cell receptor beta chains listed below, sequenced in a study of blood T cell repertoires in COVID-19. TCRdb keeps only in-frame clones here, not all; method: immunoSEQ multiplex PCR. The table lists about 110,000 clones, around 90% of them singletons, with 4.9% in the top ten. Sequencing was done on a sample of peripheral blood. Receptor source: a man between 40 and 49 years old with active or convalescent COVID-19.

This clone appeared a single time. The rearrangement joins TRBV25-1 to TRBJ1-6, with TRBD1 matching 7 bases. CDR1 and CDR2 from the germline V gene are MGHDK and SYGVNS. Trimming cost V 7 bases and J 15 bases; bases outside gene matches: 18. CDR3 length: 15 residues. Here the CDR3 reads CASTPGGTALVGLHF. The CDR3 DNA reads TGTGCCAGCACCCCCGGCGGGACAGCCCTCGTTGGCCTCCACTTT.

The chain employs TRBV29-1 and TRBJ1-1; no reliable D call. The CDR3 extends over 12 amino acids. V was shortened by 6 bases and J by 8 bases, with 16 bases between the two germline ends. From germline, CDR1 is SQVTM and CDR2 ANQGSEA. The CDR3 sequence is CSVSQASGEAFF. As DNA, the CDR3 is TGCAGCGTCTCGCAGGCTAGCGGAGAAGCTTTCTTT.

V is TRBV14 and J is TRBJ2-1; D is unclear. V was clipped by 4 bases and J by 7 bases, with 14 bases between them. Germline loops: CDR1 SGHDN, CDR2 FVKESK. This CDR3 is 14 amino acids long. The DNA for the CDR3 is TGTGCCAGCAGCCGGTCGACCGCCGGGAATGAGCAGTTCTTC. Its protein product is CASSRSTAGNEQFF.

The table lists this clone with a few counts. V gene TRBV4-3 combines with J gene TRBJ2-7; 9 nucleotides align to TRBD1. The CDR3 has 14 residues. Trimming cost V 4 bases and J 6 bases; bases outside gene matches: 7. CDR1 is LGHNA, CDR2 YSLEER, per germline. For the CDR3, the DNA is TGCGCCAGCAGCCCCGGGACAGGGACGGGCGAGCAGTACTTC. Its protein product is CASSPGTGTGEQYF.

The V gene is TRBV4-3, the J gene TRBJ2-1, with D perhaps matching TRBD2 (6 bases). The CDR3 contains 16 residues. Trimming left V 0 bases short and J 7 bases short, with 16 bases between. Germline V gene sequence: CDR1 LGHNA, CDR2 YSLEER. The CDR3 sequence is CASSQDDRLDTNEQFF. For the CDR3, the DNA is TGCGCCAGCAGCCAAGATGACCGACTAGACACGAATGAGCAGTTCTTC.

This chain joins TRBV19 and TRBJ2-2; D is possibly TRBD2 (6 bases). Between the trimmed V and J ends, which lost 7 bases and 3 bases, there was a span of 18 bases. Germline CDR1 reads LNHDA; CDR2 reads SQIVND (reference sequence). The CDR3 runs to 16 residues. For the CDR3, the DNA is TGTGCCAGTACTCCCCCGTGGCGGGGTCACACCGGGGAGCTGTTTTTT. As protein: CASTPPWRGHTGELFF.

The gene calls are TRBV3-1 (or the pseudogene TRBV3-2) and TRBJ1-6; unclear D gene. The CDR3 contains 14 residues. CDR1 and CDR2 from the germline V gene are LGHDT and YNNKEL (reference sequence). V was shortened by 1 base and J by 8 bases, with 9 bases between the two germline ends. CDR3 sequence reads: CASSQVAGYSPLHF. CDR3 coding DNA: TGTGCCAGCAGCCAAGTGGCGGGTTATTCACCCCTCCACTTT.

CDR3 sequence reads: CASSQDLTSGTYEQYF. The CDR3 DNA reads as TGTGCCAGCAGCCAAGATTTAACTAGCGGGACCTACGAGCAGTACTTC. The V gene is TRBV4-2, the J gene TRBJ2-7, with TRBD2 matching over 10 bases. The length of the CDR3 is 16 residues. Germline V gene sequence: CDR1 LGHNA, CDR2 YNFKEQ. Unmatched junction bases numbered 4, after V lost 0 bases and J lost 2 bases.

The V gene is TRBV6-4, the J gene TRBJ2-3; 8 nucleotides agree with TRBD1. From germline, CDR1 is MRHNA and CDR2 SNTAGT. This CDR3 contains 14 residues. The V gene end was trimmed by 7 bases and the J gene end by 4 bases; junction bases not matched to a gene: 7. CDR3 nucleotides: TGTGCCAGCAAGGACAGGGAAGTGGCAGATACGCAGTATTTT. Translating it yields CASKDREVADTQYF.

This rearrangement joins TRBV28 to TRBJ1-4, with a tentative D call TRBD1 (5 bases). Germline lookup yields CDR1 MDHEN and CDR2 SYDVKM. There are 12 residues in the CDR3. Trimming cost V 3 bases and J 7 bases, with 6 bases left between them. The CDR3 DNA follows: TGTGCCAGCAGTTTTCAGGGTGAAAAACTGTTTTTT. Amino acids: CASSFQGEKLFF.

This clone was counted only a few times. This chain connects TRBV5-4 to TRBJ2-1; D remains ambiguous. The germline CDR1 and CDR2 sequences are SGHNT and YYREEE (reference sequence). Trimming cost V 0 bases and J 0 bases, with 10 bases left between them. This CDR3 contains 16 residues. CDR3 region: CASSLEGGFSYNEQFF. CDR3 DNA sequence: TGTGCCAGCAGCTTGGAAGGCGGCTTCTCCTACAATGAGCAGTTCTTC.

This chain links TRBV18 with TRBJ1-1; D gene ambiguous. The CDR3 is 16 amino acids. Germline-derived CDR1 and CDR2 are KGHSH and LQKENI. V was cut by 6 bases and J by 5 bases, with 22 bases left in between. CDR3 DNA sequence: TGTGCCAGCTCCCCGAAAGTTAGGACTCTGGAGACTGAAGCTTTCTTT. It encodes CASSPKVRTLETEAFF. The full variable domain, with the rest looked up from reference TRBV18 and TRBJ1-1, is NAGVMQNPRHLVRRRGQEARLRCSPMKGHSHVYWYRQLPEEGLKFMVYLQKENIIDESGMPKERFSAEFPKEGPSILRIQQVVRGDSAAYFCASSPKVRTLETEAFFGQGTRLTVV.

The gene calls are TRBV4-3 and TRBJ1-6; 8 bases fit TRBD1. Germline CDR1 and CDR2: LGHNA and YSLEER. The CDR3 has 15 amino acids. V dropped 1 base and J dropped 8; count of bases not matched to a gene: 4. CDR3 protein: CASSQAGGRDSPLHF. In DNA form, the CDR3 reads TGCGCCAGCAGCCAAGCAGGGGGCAGGGATTCACCCCTCCACTTT.

V gene TRBV9 combines with J gene TRBJ2-7; TRBD2 aligns across 11 bases. V gave up 5 bases and J gave up 6 bases; unmatched junction bases: 7. The CDR3 extends over 14 amino acids. CDR1 and CDR2 (germline): SGDLS, YYNGEE. CDR3 in DNA: TGTGCCAGCAGGAGACTAGCGGGAAAGGGCGAGCAGTACTTC. As protein: CASRRLAGKGEQYF.

The V and J genes are TRBV28 and TRBJ2-6; D is unresolved. The CDR3 runs 16 residues. The V gene lost 2 bases and the J gene lost 0 bases, with 8 bases spanning the gap. Germline V gene sequence: CDR1 MDHEN, CDR2 SYDVKM. The CDR3 loop is CASSLGQSSGANVLTF. CDR3 DNA: TGTGCCAGCAGTTTAGGGCAGTCCTCTGGGGCCAACGTCCTGACTTTC.

This clone was found once. The chain links TRBV7-2 to TRBJ2-5; TRBD2 matches at 7 bases. The junction had 8 bases not matched to a gene; V was cut back by 5 bases and J by 2 bases. CDR1 SGHTA and CDR2 FQGNSA come from the germline V gene. The CDR3 extends over 15 amino acids. CDR3 coding DNA: TGTGCCAGCAGCCACCCCCTAGCGGCGCAAGAGACCCAGTACTTC. It translates to CASSHPLAAQETQYF.

This chain joins TRBV18 and TRBJ2-6; D not resolved. Trimming removed 4 bases at V and 0 bases at J, with 16 bases between. The CDR3 extends over 18 amino acids. CDR1 and CDR2 (germline): KGHSH, LQKENI. The CDR3 coding sequence is TGTGCCAGCTCACTGGGTCAGGTAATAAGCTCTGGGGCCAACGTCCTGACTTTC. Its translation is CASSLGQVISSGANVLTF.

The genes are TRBV3-1 (or the pseudogene TRBV3-2) and TRBJ2-2, with D possibly matching TRBD1 (8 bases). V was shortened by 6 bases and J by 5 bases, with 10 bases between the two germline ends. Germline loops: CDR1 LGHDT, CDR2 YNNKEL (reference sequence). CDR3 length: 13 amino acids. The CDR3, as DNA: TGTGCCAGCAGACAGGGGGGGACCGGGGAGCTGTTTTTT. Residues: CASRQGGTGELFF.

The chain links TRBV20-1 to TRBJ2-7; TRBD2 matches at 8 bases. The germline gives CDR1 DFQATT, CDR2 SNEGSKA (reference sequence). V gave up 3 bases and J gave up 3 bases; unmatched junction bases: 10. CDR3 length equals 15 residues. The CDR3 protein is CSASRLAGPRYEQYF. In nucleotides, the CDR3 is TGCAGTGCTAGTCGTCTAGCGGGCCCTCGCTACGAGCAGTACTTC.

CDR3 DNA: TGTGCCAGCAGACATAGACAGGGGGAGGCCTACGAGCAGTACTTC. Protein: CASRHRQGEAYEQYF. The J gene is TRBJ2-7, the V gene TRBV28; 9 nucleotides match TRBD1. J gave up 2 bases and V 6 bases, and 8 bases lay outside the gene matches. The CDR3 covers 15 residues. Germline values: CDR1 MDHEN, CDR2 SYDVKM. Combining the CDR3 with reference TRBV28 and TRBJ2-7 gives the whole variable domain DVKVTQSSRYLVKRTGEKVFLECVQDMDHENMFWYRQDPGLGLRLIYFSYDVKMKEKGDIPEGYSVSREKKERFSLILESASTNQTSMYLCASRHRQGEAYEQYFGPGTRLTVT.